This T cell receptor beta chain was captured by sequencing in a study of breast tumors, draining lymph nodes, adjacent tissues. Study outcomes and limitations: Most tumor T cells seemingly derive from lymph node, then expand in tumor. Compared with basal-like, luminal-like tumors shared significantly more repertoire with nontumor tissue. That most tumor T cells come from lymph nodes remained unproven. Tumor repertoires ranked between lymph nodes and nontumor tissue in diversity, with V and J gene preferences.

The CDR3 has 15 amino acids. The germline V gene encodes CDR1 SEHNR and CDR2 FQNEAQ (reference sequence). MiXCR was run by TCRdb on the multiplex PCR reads, yielding one entry per CDR3 protein. The sample carries around 290,000 distinct CDR3 sequences, roughly 31% recorded once. Concerning this clonotype: Its antigen is not identified. An end of the junction differs from the germline gene, which may be a read error.

Breast cancer patients provided tissue from their axillary draining lymph nodes. Sequencing was performed on axillary lymph node tissue. The chain recombines TRBV7-9 with TRBJ1-5; 9 nucleotides line up with TRBD1. The sequence was obtained from a female donor with breast cancer. Some clones in this sample may be carry-over from other donors' samples. The chain's CDR3 is CASSVETGGNQPRHF. Written as DNA, the CDR3 is TGTGCCAGCAGCGTCGAGACAGGGGGGAATCAGCCCCGGCATTTT.